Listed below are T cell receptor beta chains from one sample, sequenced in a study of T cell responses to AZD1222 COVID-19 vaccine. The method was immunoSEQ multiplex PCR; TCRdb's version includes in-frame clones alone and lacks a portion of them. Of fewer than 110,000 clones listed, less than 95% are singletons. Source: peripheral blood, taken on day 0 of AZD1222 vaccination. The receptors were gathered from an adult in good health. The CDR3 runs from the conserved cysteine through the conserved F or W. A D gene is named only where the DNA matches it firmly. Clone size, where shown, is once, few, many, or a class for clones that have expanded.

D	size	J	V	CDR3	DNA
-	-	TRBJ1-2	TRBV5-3	CAAQQGQKANYGYTF	TGTGCCGCACAACAGGGCCAAAAAGCTAACTATGGCTACACCTTC
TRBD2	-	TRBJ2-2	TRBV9	CASSQGLAGGILTGELFF	TGTGCCAGCAGCCAGGGACTAGCGGGGGGAATCCTAACCGGGGAGCTGTTTTTT
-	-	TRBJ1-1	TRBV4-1	CASSQYYKDRLNTEAFF	TGCGCCAGCAGCCAATATTATAAAGACAGGCTGAACACTGAAGCTTTCTTT
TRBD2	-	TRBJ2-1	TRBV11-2	CASSLGGGGGNEQFF	TGTGCCAGCAGCTTAGGGGGGGGAGGCGGGAATGAGCAGTTCTTC
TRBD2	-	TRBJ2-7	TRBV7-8	CASSRTSYEQYF	TGTGCCAGCAGCAGGACTAGCTACGAGCAGTACTTC
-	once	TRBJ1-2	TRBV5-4	CASSPDGNYGYTF	TGTGCCAGCAGCCCGGACGGAAACTATGGCTACACCTTC
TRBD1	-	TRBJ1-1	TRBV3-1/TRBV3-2	CASSPTDREEAFF	TGTGCCAGCAGCCCTACAGACAGGGAGGAAGCTTTCTTT
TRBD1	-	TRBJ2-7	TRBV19	CASRRQGASSYEQYF	TGTGCCAGTAGACGACAGGGCGCAAGCTCCTACGAGCAGTACTTC
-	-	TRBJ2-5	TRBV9	CASSPWDSGETQYF	TGTGCCAGCAGTCCATGGGACAGCGGGGAGACCCAGTACTTC
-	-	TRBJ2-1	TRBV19	CASSIDPDPRDEQFF	TGTGCCAGTAGTATAGACCCGGACCCGAGGGATGAGCAGTTCTTC
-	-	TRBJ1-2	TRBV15	CATSRDHRANYGYTF	TGTGCCACCAGCAGAGACCACAGAGCTAACTATGGCTACACCTTC
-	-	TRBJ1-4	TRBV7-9	CASSLTSGNEKLFF	TGTGCCAGCAGCTTAACCTCTGGGAATGAAAAACTGTTTTTT
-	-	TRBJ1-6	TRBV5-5	CASSLGHPSYNSPLHF	TGTGCCAGCAGCTTGGGGCACCCGTCCTATAATTCACCCCTCCACTTT
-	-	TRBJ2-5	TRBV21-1	CASSRGLPQETQYF	TGTGCCAGCAGCCGGGGACTCCCCCAAGAGACCCAGTACTTC
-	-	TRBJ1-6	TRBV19	CASSVGIPDNSPLHF	TGTGCCAGTAGTGTTGGAATACCCGATAATTCACCCCTCCACTTT
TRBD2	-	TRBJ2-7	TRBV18	CASSGGLANYEQYF	TGTGCCAGCTCAGGGGGACTAGCGAACTACGAGCAGTACTTC